This T cell receptor beta chain derives from a study of early T cells in non-severe SARS-CoV-2 infection. Overall study context: Unsorted whole blood bulk RNA was sequenced, with unpaired chains.

Individual cDNA molecules were tagged with unique molecular identifiers. TCRdb independently ran MiXCR on the 5' RACE reads; one entry per CDR3 protein. The profile shows 25,000 to 30,000 distinct CDR3 sequences, roughly 4% of them singletons. This clonotype is categorized as medium-sized. The specimen was whole blood. The clonotype originates from an adult who was a healthcare worker with PCR-confirmed SARS-CoV-2 infection or an uninfected control (not recorded which).

DNA for the CDR3: TGTGCCAGCAGCTTAGGGCGACCCGGGACACATATCGAAGAGACCCAGTACTTC. Protein: CASSLGRPGTHIEETQYF. The rearrangement joins TRBV11-2 to TRBJ2-5; D may be TRBD1 (6 bases). This CDR3 is built from 18 residues. V lost 1 base to trimming and J lost 3 bases, with 21 bases between them. Germline V gene lookup returns CDR1 SGHAT and CDR2 FQNNGV.